Listed here are 26 T cell receptor beta chains from one sample, sequenced in a study of OX40 agonist ivuxolimab in advanced cancers. The method was immunoSEQ multiplex PCR; TCRdb's version includes in-frame clones alone and lacks a portion of them. The data hold some 94,000 clones, with roughly 95% observed a single time. The specimen comprised CD4+ or CD8+ T cells sorted from blood, sampled in a trial of the OX40 agonist ivuxolimab. These receptors were obtained from an adult with an advanced solid tumor such as melanoma, head and neck, liver or kidney cancer.

This clone was seen just once. CDR3 in amino acids: CASSQEPGLAGGPNEQFF. The CDR3 DNA reads TGCGCCAGCAGCCAAGAACCTGGACTAGCGGGGGGGCCTAATGAGCAGTTCTTC. The rearrangement links TRBV4-1 to TRBJ2-1, with 15 nucleotides matching TRBD2. The germline CDR1 and CDR2 sequences are MGHRA and YSYEKL. The CDR3 extends over 18 amino acids. With V trimmed by 0 bases and J by 7 bases, 7 bases remained unmatched.

The chain couples TRBV13 to TRBJ2-1; 11 bases are a match to TRBD2. The CDR3 is 15 residues long. V dropped 3 bases and J dropped 5; count of bases not matched to a gene: 3. From germline, CDR1 is PRHDT and CDR2 FYEKMQ (reference sequence). CDR3 sequence (DNA): TGTGCCAGCAGCTTGGGGACTAGCGGTAACAATGAGCAGTTCTTC. Encoded protein: CASSLGTSGNNEQFF.

This clone was seen only once. The rearrangement joins TRBV11-1 to TRBJ1-6; TRBD1 might be the D (6 bases). There are 14 residues in the CDR3. V was shortened by 3 bases and J by 12 bases, with 15 bases between the two germline ends. Germline lookup yields CDR1 SGHAT and CDR2 FQDESV (reference sequence). CDR3: CASSFRGGGGPLHF. Written as DNA, the CDR3 is TGTGCCAGCAGCTTCCGAGGGGGAGGAGGACCCCTCCACTTT.

This clone was detected only once. The chain has TRBV12-5 and TRBJ2-7; D uncertain. The CDR3 runs 13 residues. V was pared by 9 bases and J by 1 base, with 13 bases between. CDR1 LGHNT and CDR2 FRNRAP come from the germline V gene. The CDR3, as DNA: TGTGCTAGCTCTCCGGGCCTATCCTACGAGCAGTACTTC. It specifies CASSPGLSYEQYF. The full variable domain, rest sourced from reference TRBV12-5 and TRBJ2-7, is DARVTQTPRHKVTEMGQEVTMRCQPILGHNTVFWYRQTMMQGLELLAYFRNRAPLDDSGMPKDRFSAEMPDATLATLKIQPSEPRDSAVYFCASSPGLSYEQYFGPGTRLTVT.

This chain connects TRBV13 to TRBJ1-2; perhaps TRBD1 as D (6 bases). Germline CDR1 is PRHDT and CDR2 is FYEKMQ (reference sequence). This CDR3 has 13 amino acids. V lost 4 bases and J 6 bases, leaving 12 bases between the germline ends. The CDR3 nucleotides are TGTGCCAGCAGCTACAGGGAAATCGATGGCTACACCTTC. Protein sequence: CASSYREIDGYTF.

The gene calls are TRBV18 and TRBJ2-3; possible D gene TRBD1, 6 bases. This CDR3 is built from 17 residues. Germline V gene data show CDR1 as KGHSH and CDR2 as LQKENI. V lost 3 bases, J lost 0 bases, and 16 bases lay in between. CDR3 bases: TGTGCCAGCTCACCGGGGGCCAAATTGTCTAGCACAGATACGCAGTATTTT. It yields the protein CASSPGAKLSSTDTQYF.

This chain joins TRBV29-1 and TRBJ2-1, with D possibly being TRBD2 (6 bases). The CDR3 runs 12 residues. V was pared by 4 bases and J by 8 bases, with 12 bases between. Germline V gene lookup returns CDR1 SQVTM and CDR2 ANQGSEA. This CDR3 reads CSVVLGGDEQFF. CDR3 coding DNA: TGCAGCGTTGTACTGGGCGGGGATGAGCAGTTCTTC.

This clone came up a few times. The genes are TRBV4-1 and TRBJ1-5, with TRBD1 as a possible D gene (5 bases). The V and J ends lost 3 bases and 1 base respectively, with 7 bases between them. This CDR3 spans 14 amino acids. The germline V gene encodes CDR1 MGHRA and CDR2 YSYEKL. CDR3 in amino acids: CASSQEGSNQPQHF. In DNA, the CDR3 is TGCGCCAGCAGCCAGGAGGGGAGCAATCAGCCCCAGCATTTT.

The genes are TRBV28 and TRBJ2-7; D unresolved. Germline assignment: CDR1 MDHEN and CDR2 SYDVKM. The CDR3 is made up of 12 amino acids. The V and J ends lost 7 bases and 5 bases respectively, with 12 bases between them. In DNA form, the CDR3 reads TGTGCCAGCACCGATCAAGTGGACGAGCAGTACTTC. It codes for CASTDQVDEQYF.

The V and J genes are TRBV5-4 and TRBJ1-1; D gene uncertain. V lost 9 bases and J 1 base, leaving 13 bases between the germline ends. This CDR3 comprises 13 residues. Germline CDR1 is SGHNT and CDR2 is YYREEE (reference sequence). CDR3: CAIPGLGNTEAFF. In nucleotides, the CDR3 is TGTGCCATCCCTGGTCTGGGGAACACTGAAGCTTTCTTT.

The chain employs TRBV7-3 and TRBJ2-6; 9 bases are shared with TRBD1. After removal of 5 bases from V and 4 bases from J, the junction contained 12 bases not matched to a gene. Germline CDR1 and CDR2: SGHTA and FQGTGA. The CDR3 extends over 18 amino acids. The CDR3 loop reads CASSPGQGPYLGANVLTF. CDR3 coding DNA: TGTGCCAGCAGCCCTGGACAGGGGCCCTACCTGGGGGCCAACGTCCTGACTTTC.

CDR3 sequence reads: CASSHPQGTEAFF. DNA for the CDR3: TGTGCCAGCAGCCACCCACAGGGAACTGAAGCTTTCTTT. V and J are TRBV14 and TRBJ1-1, with a possible D match to TRBD1 (6 bases). This CDR3 is 13 amino acids long. The germline V gene has CDR1 SGHDN and CDR2 FVKESK. The germline V and J ends were trimmed by 3 bases and 5 bases, with 10 bases remaining between them.

The gene calls are TRBV9 and TRBJ2-3; possible D gene TRBD2, 5 bases. Trimming left V 0 bases short and J 0 bases short, with 11 bases between. Germline-derived CDR1 and CDR2 are SGDLS and YYNGEE. CDR3 length equals 16 residues. The CDR3 loop is CASSVEASSSTDTQYF. The DNA for the CDR3 is TGTGCCAGCAGCGTAGAGGCTAGCAGTAGCACAGATACGCAGTATTTT.

In DNA, the CDR3 is TGTGCCAGCAGCGGTGACAGTACTATTCCCTACGAGCAGTACTTC. It codes for CASSGDSTIPYEQYF. The J gene is TRBJ2-7, the V gene TRBV11-2; D may be TRBD1 (5 bases). CDR1 and CDR2 (germline): SGHAT, FQNNGV. This CDR3 region has 15 residues. Trimming took 5 bases from V and 2 from J, leaving 16 bases between them.

The chain has TRBV7-6 and TRBJ1-2; 8 nucleotides match TRBD1. CDR1 SGHVS and CDR2 FNYEAQ come from the germline V gene. The CDR3 is 11 residues long. With 10 bases clipped from V and 6 bases from J, the junction kept 4 bases outside the gene matches. CDR3 loop: CATSGGHGYTF. The CDR3 DNA reads as TGTGCCACCTCAGGGGGCCATGGCTACACCTTC.

The V call is TRBV29-1, the J call TRBJ1-4; 7 nucleotides align to TRBD1. V lost 4 bases to trimming and J lost 8 bases; unmatched junction nucleotides: 10. The CDR3 extends over 14 amino acids. Germline lookup yields CDR1 SQVTM and CDR2 ANQGSEA. The DNA of the CDR3 is TGCAGCGTTGCCTACAGGGGAGAAAGCGAAAAACTGTTTTTT. Translation: CSVAYRGESEKLFF.

The chain carries TRBV4-1 and TRBJ2-1, with D tentatively TRBD2 (6 bases). V shed 2 bases and J shed 9 bases, with 14 bases lying between them. Germline V gene lookup returns CDR1 MGHRA and CDR2 YSYEKL. The CDR3 is 14 residues long. CDR3 coding DNA: TGCGCCAGCAGCCAACCCCAACTAGCCGGTGAGCAGTTCTTC. It yields the protein CASSQPQLAGEQFF.

In DNA, the CDR3 is TGTGCCAGCAGCTTTCAGGGGGCCCGCTATGGCTACACCTTC. This gives the protein CASSFQGARYGYTF. V usage is TRBV7-9 and J usage is TRBJ1-2, with TRBD1 matching over 8 bases. The CDR3 loop spans 14 amino acids. The germline gives CDR1 SEHNR, CDR2 FQNEAQ (reference sequence). V lost 3 bases, J lost 4 bases, and 4 bases stayed unmatched.

The genes are TRBV11-3 and TRBJ1-1; D is ambiguous. V lost 5 bases and J 4 bases, leaving 11 bases between the germline ends. The CDR3 covers 13 residues. Germline V CDR1 and CDR2: SGHNT, YENEEA. The CDR3 nucleotides read TGTGCCAGCAGCGTCCACAGCCTCACTGAAGCTTTCTTT. This translates into CASSVHSLTEAFF.

This clone was detected once. The V gene is TRBV9, the J gene TRBJ2-1; 7 bases align to TRBD2. Germline loops: CDR1 SGDLS, CDR2 YYNGEE. Trimming at V came to 2 bases and at J to 4 bases, leaving 9 bases not matched to a gene. The CDR3 consists of 16 residues. CDR3 sequence: CASSVYQGGTYNEQFF. The CDR3 DNA reads TGTGCCAGCAGCGTTTATCAGGGAGGGACTTACAATGAGCAGTTCTTC.

The chain recombines TRBV6-5 with TRBJ1-2, with D unclear. V was shortened by 2 bases and J by 2 bases, with 15 bases between the two germline ends. CDR3 length: 16 residues. Germline values: CDR1 MNHEY, CDR2 SVGAGI. CDR3 amino acids: CASSYGAQVTNYGYTF. CDR3 DNA: TGTGCCAGCAGTTACGGAGCCCAGGTGACCAACTATGGCTACACCTTC.

The genes are TRBV5-8 and TRBJ2-7; D is perhaps TRBD2 (6 bases). There are 15 residues in the CDR3. The germline V and J ends were trimmed by 3 bases and 6 bases, with 19 bases remaining between them. CDR1 and CDR2 from the germline V gene are SGHTS and YDEGEE. CDR3 nucleotides: TGTGCCAGCAGCTACGGGAGTAGAAGCCTCGGCGAGCAGTACTTC. This gives the protein CASSYGSRSLGEQYF.

The chain's CDR3 is CASSYTAARDNSPLHF. In DNA, the CDR3 is TGTGCCAGCAGTTATACGGCGGCGCGGGATAATTCACCCCTCCACTTT. The rearrangement links TRBV6-5 to TRBJ1-6; D is uncertain. This CDR3 comprises 16 residues. Germline V CDR1 and CDR2: MNHEY, SVGAGI. V gave up 3 bases and J gave up 5 bases, with 14 bases separating them.

This sequence joins TRBV9 and TRBJ2-2; D may be TRBD2 (6 bases). The V end lost 0 bases, the J end lost 3 bases, and 18 bases lay between the germline ends. CDR3 length: 18 amino acids. Germline CDR1 and CDR2: SGDLS and YYNGEE. In DNA, the CDR3 is TGTGCCAGCAGCGTAGGGCTAGCGCGACCCTATTACACCGGGGAGCTGTTTTTT. As protein: CASSVGLARPYYTGELFF.

The rearrangement uses TRBV5-6 and TRBJ1-2, with 9 bases identical to TRBD1. With V trimmed by 3 bases and J by 7 bases, 4 bases remained unmatched. The germline gives CDR1 SGHDT, CDR2 YYEEEE. The CDR3 spans 13 residues. This CDR3 is CASSYGQGFGYTF. The CDR3 DNA reads TGTGCCAGCAGCTACGGACAGGGGTTTGGCTACACCTTC.

The chain has TRBV5-1 and TRBJ2-3; 9 bases match TRBD2. CDR3 length equals 15 residues. V lost 0 bases to trimming and J lost 4 bases; unmatched junction nucleotides: 3. Germline CDR1 is SGHRS and CDR2 is YFSETQ. Here the CDR3 reads CASSLVGGRADTQYF. CDR3 nucleotides: TGCGCCAGCAGCTTGGTAGGCGGGAGGGCAGATACGCAGTATTTT.